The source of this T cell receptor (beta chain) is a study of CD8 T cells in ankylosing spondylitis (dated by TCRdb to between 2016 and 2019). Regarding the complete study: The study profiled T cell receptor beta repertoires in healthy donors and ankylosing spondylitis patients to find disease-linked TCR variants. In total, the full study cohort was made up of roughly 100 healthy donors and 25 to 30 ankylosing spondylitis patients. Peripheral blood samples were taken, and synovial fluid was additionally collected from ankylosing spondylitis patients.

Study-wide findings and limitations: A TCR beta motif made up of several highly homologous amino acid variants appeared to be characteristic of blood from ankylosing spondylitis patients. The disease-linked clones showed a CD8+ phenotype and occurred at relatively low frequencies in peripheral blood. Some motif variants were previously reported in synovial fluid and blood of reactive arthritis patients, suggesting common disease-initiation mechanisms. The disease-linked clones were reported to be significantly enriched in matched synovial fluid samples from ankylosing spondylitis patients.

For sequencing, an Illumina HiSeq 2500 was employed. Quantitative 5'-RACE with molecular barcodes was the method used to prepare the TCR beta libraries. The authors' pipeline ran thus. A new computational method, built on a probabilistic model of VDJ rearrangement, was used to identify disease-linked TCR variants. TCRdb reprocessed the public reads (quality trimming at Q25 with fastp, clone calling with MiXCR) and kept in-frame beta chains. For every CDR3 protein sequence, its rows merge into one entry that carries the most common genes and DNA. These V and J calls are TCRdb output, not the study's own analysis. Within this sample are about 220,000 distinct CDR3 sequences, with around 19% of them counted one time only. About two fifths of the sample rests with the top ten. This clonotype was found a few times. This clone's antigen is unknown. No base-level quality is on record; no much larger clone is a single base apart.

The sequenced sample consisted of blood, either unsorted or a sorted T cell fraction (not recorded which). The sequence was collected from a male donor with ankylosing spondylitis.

The nucleotides are TGTGCCAGCAGCCCAATCTCAGGGGAACTGAAGGCTTTCTTT. It codes for CASSPISGELKAFF. The chain employs TRBV7-9 and TRBJ1-1, and the D gene may be TRBD1, 6 bases matching. The CDR3 has 14 amino acids, counting the end cysteine and phenylalanine. The kept DNA is CDR3 alone, 42 bases in frame from the first base. V is cut by 5 bases and J by 11 bases, and the space between the germline ends is 21 bases. Via the germline V gene (reference sequence), CDR1 is SEHNR and CDR2 FQNEAQ.